These 18 T cell receptor beta chains originate from one sample sequenced in a study of cytomegalovirus exposure and HLA in healthy donors. PCR used 60 Vbeta primers and 13 Jbeta primers. TCRdb keeps only in-frame clones here, not all; method: immunoSEQ multiplex PCR. Here the sample spans roughly 190,000 clones, approximately 90% being singletons. Sequenced material: PBMCs. These receptor sequences come from a boy younger than 10 in good health and CMV-seronegative.

About this clone itself: The junction and the germline gene differ at one end; a read error may be behind it. V is TRBV7-9 and J is TRBJ2-3, with no clear D. CDR1 and CDR2 from the germline V gene are SEHNR and FQNEAQ (reference sequence). This CDR3 is built from 13 residues. In DNA, the CDR3 is TGTTCCAGCAGCCCACCCCGGGCAGATACGCAGTATTTT. This gives the protein CSSSPPRADTQYF.

On this clone: Other DNA sequences from this sample encode an identical CDR3 as well. DNA of the CDR3: TGTGCCAGCAGTCCGGGGTTCTACGAGCAGTACTTC. Translated, it gives CASSPGFYEQYF. The genes are TRBV6-6 and TRBJ2-7; a possible D gene is TRBD2 (5 bases). Germline V gene data show CDR1 as MNHNY and CDR2 as SVGAGI (reference sequence). The CDR3 runs 12 residues. The V gene lost 5 bases and the J gene lost 3 bases, with 8 bases spanning the gap.

The chain joins TRBV30 to TRBJ1-4, with D possibly being TRBD1 (5 bases). The CDR3 is 16 residues long. CDR1 is GTSNPN and CDR2 is SVGIG in the germline V gene (reference sequence). With 4 bases removed from V and 1 base from J, the gap between germline ends came to 16 bases. The CDR3: CAWKQRGKETNEKLFF. DNA for the CDR3: TGTGCCTGGAAGCAACGGGGGAAAGAAACTAATGAAAAACTGTTTTTT.

The V and J genes are TRBV9 and TRBJ2-7, with 8 bases identical to TRBD1. This CDR3 has 15 residues. J lost 0 bases, V lost 4 bases, and 6 bases had no gene match. The germline gives CDR1 SGDLS, CDR2 YYNGEE. The CDR3: CASSPQGVLSYEQYF. In DNA form, the CDR3 reads TGTGCCAGCAGCCCACAGGGGGTTCTCTCCTACGAGCAGTACTTC. Filled out from reference TRBV9 and TRBJ2-7, the complete variable domain reads DSGVTQTPKHLITATGQRVTLRCSPRSGDLSVYWYQQSLDQGLQFLIQYYNGEERAKGNILERFSAQQFPDLHSELNLSSLELGDSALYFCASSPQGVLSYEQYFGPGTRLTVT.

Turning to this clone: The junction departs from germline at one end; a sequencing error may be responsible. The chain combines TRBV25-1 with TRBJ2-2; D is possibly TRBD2 (6 bases). The length of the CDR3 is 14 residues. Germline assignment: CDR1 MGHDK and CDR2 SYGVNS. The chain's CDR3 is CASSERENTGGLFF. In DNA, the CDR3 is TGTGCCAGCAGTGAGAGGGAGAACACCGGGGGGCTGTTTTTT. Full variable domain (outside the CDR3, taken from reference TRBV25-1 and TRBJ2-2): EADIYQTPRYLVIGTGKKITLECSQTMGHDKMYWYQQDPGMELHLIHYSYGVNSTEKGDLSSESTVSRIRTEHFPLTLESARPSHTSQYLCASSERENTGGLFFGEGSRLTVL.

The gene calls are TRBV27 and TRBJ2-1; 9 bases match TRBD1. The CDR3 is 16 amino acids. Trimming removed 5 bases from V and 5 bases from J; junction bases left unmatched: 10. From germline, CDR1 is MNHEY and CDR2 SMNVEV (reference sequence). CDR3 amino acids: CASSPVQGARDNEQFF. CDR3 sequence (DNA): TGTGCCAGCAGTCCCGTACAGGGGGCGCGGGACAATGAGCAGTTCTTC.

The V and J genes are TRBV7-9 and TRBJ1-5; TRBD1 is a possible D gene (6 bases). The CDR3 has 14 residues. Trimming removed 7 bases at V and 1 base at J, with 11 bases between. Looked up from germline, CDR1 is SEHNR and CDR2 is FQNEAQ (reference sequence). CDR3 residues: CASTTQGSNQPQHF. The CDR3, as DNA: TGTGCCAGCACCACACAGGGAAGCAATCAGCCCCAGCATTTT.

The chain is built from TRBV6-5 and TRBJ1-1; TRBD1 aligns across 7 bases. J was trimmed by 3 bases and V by 4 bases; bases with no gene match: 5. Germline V gene lookup returns CDR1 MNHEY and CDR2 SVGAGI. This CDR3 spans 14 amino acids. The CDR3 protein is CASSFGTEYTEAFF. The CDR3 nucleotides read TGTGCCAGCAGTTTCGGGACAGAGTACACTGAAGCTTTCTTT.

The J gene is TRBJ2-1, the V gene TRBV28, with a tentative D call TRBD2 (6 bases). Trimming shortened V by 3 bases and J by 8 bases, and 14 bases separated the two germline ends. The CDR3 spans 14 residues. Germline CDR1 MDHEN, CDR2 SYDVKM. CDR3 sequence reads: CASSFLGSGDEQFF. The CDR3 DNA follows: TGTGCCAGCAGTTTTCTCGGGAGTGGGGATGAGCAGTTCTTC.

V is TRBV7-9 and J is TRBJ2-7, with 7 bases aligning to TRBD2. After removal of 1 base from V and 0 bases from J, the junction contained 0 bases not matched to a gene. The germline gives CDR1 SEHNR, CDR2 FQNEAQ (reference sequence). This CDR3 has 14 amino acids. CDR3 coding DNA: TGTGCCAGCAGCTTAGTAGCGGGCTCCTACGAGCAGTACTTC. It encodes CASSLVAGSYEQYF.

The V gene is TRBV28, the J gene TRBJ2-1, with 8 bases lining up with TRBD2. This CDR3 is 15 amino acids long. The germline CDR1 and CDR2 sequences are MDHEN and SYDVKM. The V and J ends lost 0 bases and 5 bases, in that order; junction bases with no gene match: 3. CDR3 protein: CASSLWGGGNNEQFF. The CDR3 bases are TGTGCCAGCAGTTTATGGGGCGGGGGGAACAATGAGCAGTTCTTC.

V and J are TRBV12-1 and TRBJ1-5. TRBV12-1 is deemed a pseudogene. CDR3 length: 13 amino acids. The DNA of the CDR3 is TGTGCCAGCAGCTTTCTTGGCAATCAGCCCCAGCATTTT. Amino acid sequence: CASSFLGNQPQHF.

This chain connects TRBV7-9 to TRBJ1-1, with TRBD1 identical over 9 bases. Losses at the gene ends were 3 bases for V and 5 bases for J; bases not matched to a gene: 4. Germline CDR1 reads SEHNR; CDR2 reads FQNEAQ (reference sequence). The CDR3 is 14 residues long. The CDR3, as DNA: TGTGCCAGCAGCTTTACAGGGGGCGAAACTGAAGCTTTCTTT. This sequence encodes CASSFTGGETEAFF.

This clone was observed a handful of times. V usage is TRBV6-1 and J usage is TRBJ1-1; a weak D match, TRBD1 (6 bases). With 6 bases removed from V and 11 bases from J, the gap between germline ends came to 19 bases. This CDR3 is built from 13 residues. CDR1 is MNHNS, CDR2 SASEGT, per germline. The CDR3 DNA reads TGTGCCAGCAGCCTCATTCAGGACAGTGGGGCTTTCTTT. Translating gives CASSLIQDSGAFF.

Of note for this clone: The junction departs from the called germline gene at one end, perhaps through a read error. V is TRBV20-1 and J is TRBJ2-1; 7 bases match TRBD1. In germline, CDR1 is DFQATT, CDR2 SNEGSKA (reference sequence). CDR3 length: 10 amino acids. The CDR3 reads CSARVDRIIF. In DNA form, the CDR3 reads TGCAGTGCTAGAGTGGACAGGATTATCTTC.

In the case of this clone: A read error may account for a junction end that differs from germline. This chain uses TRBV28 with TRBJ1-1; 7 positions agree with TRBD1. CDR3 length: 15 amino acids. Germline CDR1 and CDR2: MDHEN and SYDVKM. CDR3 protein: CACRGGPTGNTEAFF. The CDR3 coding sequence is TGTGCCTGCAGGGGGGGGCCTACTGGGAACACTGAAGCTTTCTTT.

This CDR3 reads CASSLEGQGAESPYNEQFF. CDR3 nucleotides: TGTGCCAGCAGTCTCGAGGGACAGGGGGCCGAGTCCCCTTACAATGAGCAGTTCTTC. The chain carries TRBV27 and TRBJ2-1, with TRBD1 matching 12 bases. The V segment lost 5 bases and the J segment 4 bases; nucleotides outside the gene matches: 15. The CDR3 covers 19 residues. Germline V gives CDR1 MNHEY, CDR2 SMNVEV (reference sequence).

The chain joins TRBV5-1 to TRBJ2-3; 7 nucleotides align to TRBD1. The V segment lost 2 bases and the J segment 4 bases; nucleotides outside the gene matches: 4. Germline V gene data show CDR1 as SGHRS and CDR2 as YFSETQ. The CDR3 covers 14 residues. In nucleotides, the CDR3 is TGCGCCAGCAGCTTAAGGGGGCCGGCAGATACGCAGTATTTT. Protein product: CASSLRGPADTQYF.